This note documents a single TCR beta chain sequence. These data are taken from a study of OX40 agonist ivuxolimab in advanced cancers. Sequencing was performed with immunoSEQ multiplex PCR; in TCRdb, only in-frame clones are kept and a portion is missing. The top ten hold 3.5% to 4% of the sample, which has 90,000 to 100,000 clones, approximately 85% seen once. This CDR3 contains 17 residues. Trimming at V came to 0 bases and at J to 4 bases, leaving 6 bases not matched to a gene. Germline values: CDR1 SGHAT, CDR2 FQNNGV. The clonotype comes from an adult with an advanced solid tumor such as melanoma, head and neck, liver or kidney cancer. The chain is built from TRBV11-2 and TRBJ2-2; 9 bases align to TRBD2. The material was CD4+ or CD8+ T cells sorted from blood, obtained in a trial of the OX40 agonist ivuxolimab. The CDR3 nucleotides read TGTGCCAGCAGCTTAGAACCCGGACTAGCGCCCACCGGGGAGCTGTTTTTT. This codes for CASSLEPGLAPTGELFF.